This T cell receptor (beta chain) was captured in a study of blood T cell repertoires in COVID-19. As for the study in general: There were acute and convalescent COVID-19 samples, and they came from the United States, Italy and Spain. T cells, B-cell-depleted T cells, or PBMCs provided the cDNA or gDNA that served as material.

This clone has just one count. Original data processing: Amplification of reference gene primers provided the estimated nucleated cell counts. Data came from immunoSEQ multiplex PCR; TCRdb stores just in-frame clones and leaves some out. From that table come the V and J calls and clone size; the DNA was used to work out D and trimming. Of 80,000 to 95,000 clones in the sample, 70% to 85% were seen once. Germline V CDR1 and CDR2: LGHDT, YNNKEL (reference sequence). This CDR3 contains 18 residues. The V and J ends lost 1 base and 7 bases, in that order; junction bases with no gene match: 12. The receptor comes from a human donor in a cohort sampled during active COVID-19. The sample was peripheral blood. V is TRBV3-1 (or the pseudogene TRBV3-2) and J is TRBJ1-5, with TRBD1 identical over 11 bases. The CDR3 DNA reads TGTGCCAGCAGCCAAGTCCCCTCGGACAGGGGGCAAGGACAGCCCCAGCATTTT. This codes for CASSQVPSDRGQGQPQHF.